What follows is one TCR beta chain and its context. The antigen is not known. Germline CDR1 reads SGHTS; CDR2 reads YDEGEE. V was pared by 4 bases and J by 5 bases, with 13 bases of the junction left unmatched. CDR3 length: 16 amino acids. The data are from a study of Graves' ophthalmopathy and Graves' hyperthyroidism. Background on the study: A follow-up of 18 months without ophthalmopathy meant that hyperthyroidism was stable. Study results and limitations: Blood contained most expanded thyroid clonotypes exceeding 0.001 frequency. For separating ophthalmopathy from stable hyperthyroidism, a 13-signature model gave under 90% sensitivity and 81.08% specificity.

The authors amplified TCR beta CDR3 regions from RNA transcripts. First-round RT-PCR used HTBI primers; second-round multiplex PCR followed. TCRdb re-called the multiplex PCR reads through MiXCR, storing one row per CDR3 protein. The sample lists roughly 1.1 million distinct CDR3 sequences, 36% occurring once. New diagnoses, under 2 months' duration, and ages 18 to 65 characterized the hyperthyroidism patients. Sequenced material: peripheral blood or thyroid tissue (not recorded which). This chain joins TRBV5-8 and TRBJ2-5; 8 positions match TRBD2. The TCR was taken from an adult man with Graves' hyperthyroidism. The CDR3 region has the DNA TGTGCCAGCAGCACACGGGGACTAGAGGGACGGGAGACCCAGTACTTC. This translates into CASSTRGLEGRETQYF.